These 30 T cell receptor beta chains share one sample of origin, sequenced in a study of shared clonotypes between healthy human individuals. Profiling relied on immunoSEQ multiplex PCR, and the TCRdb table lists in-frame clones only, not all of them. Of under 1,100,000 clones detected, about 77% appear once; the ten largest clones hold approximately 1.5%. The sequenced material came from memory CD4+ T cells sorted from blood. Subset described: CD45RA-negative fraction. The source of these receptors is a man aged 18 to 35 in good health.

This clone was recorded once. The chain joins TRBV2 to TRBJ2-1; TRBD2 might be the D (5 bases). The CDR3 totals 14 residues. Germline CDR1 and CDR2: SNHLY and FYNNEI. Trimming took 2 bases from V and 6 from J, leaving 11 bases between them. CDR3 residues: CASSEKSAVNEQFF. The CDR3 DNA reads as TGTGCCAGCAGTGAAAAGTCAGCGGTCAATGAGCAGTTCTTC.

The V and J genes are TRBV9 and TRBJ2-7; 9 bases line up with TRBD1. The V and J ends lost 0 bases and 2 bases, in that order; junction bases with no gene match: 9. This CDR3 spans 17 amino acids. Per the germline V gene, CDR1 is SGDLS and CDR2 is YYNGEE. CDR3 protein: CASSVAGIGTGPYEQYF. CDR3 nucleotides: TGTGCCAGCAGCGTAGCTGGGATAGGGACAGGGCCCTACGAGCAGTACTTC.

This sequence joins TRBV5-6 and TRBJ1-6, with D unresolved. The V and J ends lost 3 bases and 0 bases respectively, with 13 bases between them. CDR1 is SGHDT, CDR2 YYEEEE, per germline. The CDR3 loop spans 17 amino acids. The chain's CDR3 is CASSSRVLSSYNSPLHF. The CDR3 coding sequence is TGTGCCAGCAGCTCAAGGGTCCTGAGCTCCTATAATTCACCCCTCCACTTT.

V gene TRBV11-2 combines with J gene TRBJ1-6, with 12 positions matching TRBD1. J was trimmed by 12 bases and V by 5 bases; bases with no gene match: 5. Germline CDR1 reads SGHAT; CDR2 reads FQNNGV. This CDR3 has 14 residues. The CDR3 loop reads CASSVGTGGKPLHF. Here the CDR3 DNA reads TGTGCCAGCAGCGTCGGGACAGGGGGCAAACCCCTCCACTTT.

J is TRBJ1-2 and V is TRBV7-8; no reliable D call. Trimming removed 5 bases at V and 1 base at J, with 11 bases between. In germline, CDR1 is SGHVS, CDR2 FQNEAQ. There are 14 residues in the CDR3. CDR3 DNA sequence: TGTGCCAGCAGCCTTTCTAGGTTTAACTATGGCTACACCTTC. Its protein product is CASSLSRFNYGYTF.

The rearrangement uses TRBV7-2 and TRBJ1-2; no clear D gene. Trimming left V 4 bases short and J 1 base short, with 10 bases between. CDR1 and CDR2 (germline): SGHTA, FQGNSA. This CDR3 is built from 14 residues. The CDR3 spells CASSSAGLNYGYTF. The CDR3, as DNA: TGTGCCAGCAGCTCCGCCGGACTTAACTATGGCTACACCTTC. The variable domain in full, with the rest retrieved from reference TRBV7-2 and TRBJ1-2, is GAGVSQSPSNKVTEKGKDVELRCDPISGHTALYWYRQSLGQGLEFLIYFQGNSAPDKSGLPSDRFSAERTGGSVSTLTIQRTQQEDSAVYLCASSSAGLNYGYTFGSGTRLTVV.

This rearrangement joins TRBV18 to TRBJ2-7, with 8 bases fitting TRBD1. Per the germline V gene, CDR1 is KGHSH and CDR2 is LQKENI. J was trimmed by 0 bases and V by 5 bases; bases with no gene match: 6. The CDR3 consists of 15 residues. The CDR3 DNA reads TGTGCCAGCTCAGTCGGACAGGGCTCCTCCTACGAGCAGTACTTC. It yields the protein CASSVGQGSSYEQYF.

This chain joins TRBV11-2 and TRBJ2-3; 8 bases map to TRBD1. Unmatched junction bases numbered 4, after V lost 6 bases and J lost 2 bases. The length of the CDR3 is 14 residues. Germline values: CDR1 SGHAT, CDR2 FQNNGV. The CDR3 here is CASRMTGVTDTQYF. Written as DNA, the CDR3 is TGTGCCAGCAGGATGACAGGGGTCACAGATACGCAGTATTTT.

In its sample, this clone was seen once. The chain recombines TRBV7-9 with TRBJ2-5; 7 bases agree with TRBD1. The CDR3 extends over 15 amino acids. The germline V gene encodes CDR1 SEHNR and CDR2 FQNEAQ (reference sequence). J lost 5 bases, V lost 7 bases, and 13 bases had no gene match. The CDR3 spells CASTPRQGGKETQYF. CDR3 nucleotide sequence: TGTGCCAGCACCCCAAGACAGGGCGGCAAGGAGACCCAGTACTTC.

The chain carries TRBV10-3 and TRBJ1-4; the D is unclear. CDR3 length: 15 residues. Germline assignment: CDR1 ENHRY and CDR2 SYGVKD. Trimming stripped 0 bases from V and 8 bases from J, with 13 bases between. The CDR3 reads CAISESGLTGEKLFF. The CDR3 DNA reads TGTGCCATCAGTGAGTCCGGACTTACGGGGGAAAAACTGTTTTTT.

The chain combines TRBV10-3 with TRBJ1-6; D possibly corresponds to TRBD1 (5 bases). Germline CDR1 is ENHRY and CDR2 is SYGVKD. The ends were cut back, 10 bases at V and 10 bases at J, with 20 bases in the middle. The CDR3 is made up of 14 amino acids. CDR3: CATAGTAGESPLHF. The CDR3, as DNA: TGTGCCACTGCCGGGACCGCGGGCGAGTCACCCCTCCACTTT.

This rearrangement joins TRBV11-3 to TRBJ2-2; TRBD2 matches at 12 bases. The CDR3 loop spans 18 amino acids. Losses at the gene ends were 4 bases for V and 4 bases for J; bases not matched to a gene: 10. In germline, CDR1 is SGHNT, CDR2 YENEEA. The chain's CDR3 is CASSSTLLAGGSTGELFF. Written as DNA, the CDR3 is TGTGCCAGCAGCTCCACGCTACTAGCGGGAGGATCCACCGGGGAGCTGTTTTTT.

This rearrangement joins TRBV6-5 to TRBJ1-3, with TRBD1 matching 7 bases. With V trimmed by 5 bases and J by 1 base, 2 bases remained unmatched. Germline lookup yields CDR1 MNHEY and CDR2 SVGAGI. The CDR3 loop spans 14 amino acids. CDR3 DNA: TGTGCCAGCAGTACAGGGGTGTCTGGAAACACCATATATTTT. This gives the protein CASSTGVSGNTIYF.

The chain carries TRBV5-4 and TRBJ2-7, with 10 bases lining up with TRBD1. V lost 0 bases, J lost 1 base, and 13 bases stayed unmatched. The CDR3 contains 19 residues. Germline-derived CDR1 and CDR2 are SGHNT and YYREEE (reference sequence). The CDR3 nucleotides are TGTGCCAGCAGCTTGGGTCCCGTCGCTTGGGGACAGGGGTCCTACGAGCAGTACTTC. This translates into CASSLGPVAWGQGSYEQYF.

This chain connects TRBV10-3 to TRBJ2-1; D gene unclear. Germline V lookup: CDR1 ENHRY, CDR2 SYGVKD. V lost 0 bases and J 0 bases, leaving 9 bases between the germline ends. This CDR3 region has 16 residues. CDR3 coding DNA: TGTGCCATCAGTGAGTCGACAAGTATCTCCTACAATGAGCAGTTCTTC. Its translation is CAISESTSISYNEQFF.

The chain uses TRBV12-5 and TRBJ1-4; TRBD1 might be the D (6 bases). CDR3 length: 13 amino acids. V lost 2 bases and J 7 bases, leaving 8 bases between the germline ends. Germline V gene lookup returns CDR1 LGHNT and CDR2 FRNRAP. The CDR3 nucleotides read TGTGCTAGTGGTTTGTCAGGGGTTGAAAAACTGTTTTTT. This codes for CASGLSGVEKLFF.

This chain links TRBV7-2 with TRBJ1-5; D is possibly TRBD1 (5 bases). From germline, CDR1 is SGHTA and CDR2 FQGNSA. This CDR3 has 13 amino acids. Deletions cut 5 bases from V and 3 bases from J, with 8 bases between. The CDR3 sequence is CASSQGHNQPQHF. CDR3 coding DNA: TGTGCCAGCAGCCAGGGTCACAATCAGCCCCAGCATTTT.

This chain links TRBV5-1 with TRBJ2-7; 9 bases agree with TRBD1. Germline CDR1 SGHRS, CDR2 YFSETQ. CDR3 length: 15 residues. With 1 base clipped from V and 4 bases from J, the junction kept 6 bases outside the gene matches. The CDR3 spells CASSLTTGGVYEQYF. The CDR3 region has the DNA TGCGCCAGCAGCTTGACTACAGGGGGCGTATACGAGCAGTACTTC.

The rearrangement uses TRBV28 and TRBJ1-6; maybe TRBD1 (5 bases). Germline V gene sequence: CDR1 MDHEN, CDR2 SYDVKM. The CDR3 is 12 amino acids. V was pared by 11 bases and J by 7 bases, with 12 bases between. For the CDR3, the DNA is TGTGCCTGCCAGGGTTCCAATTCACCCCTCCACTTT. The encoded protein is CACQGSNSPLHF.

The rearrangement links TRBV9 to TRBJ2-1, with a weak D call TRBD1 (5 bases). The CDR3 covers 14 residues. V was clipped by 2 bases and J by 4 bases, with 10 bases between them. Germline CDR1 and CDR2: SGDLS and YYNGEE. CDR3 sequence: CASSVRADYNEQFF. CDR3 coding DNA: TGTGCCAGCAGCGTCAGGGCGGATTACAATGAGCAGTTCTTC.

The sample holds one count of this clone. The chain couples TRBV7-2 to TRBJ2-7; D uncertain. Germline assignment: CDR1 SGHTA and CDR2 FQGNSA. The CDR3 runs 16 residues. V was cut by 5 bases and J by 0 bases, with 17 bases left in between. CDR3 loop: CASSPGRNRSSYEQYF. The CDR3 DNA reads TGTGCCAGCAGCCCAGGACGGAATCGTAGCTCCTACGAGCAGTACTTC.

The DNA of the CDR3 is TGTGCCAGCAGCCCCCCGGGGCTAGCGGGCTCCTACAATGAGCAGTTCTTC. It specifies CASSPPGLAGSYNEQFF. J is TRBJ2-1 and V is TRBV28; 8 bases agree with TRBD2. Germline V gene lookup returns CDR1 MDHEN and CDR2 SYDVKM. J lost 0 bases, V lost 6 bases, and 10 bases had no gene match. This CDR3 has 17 residues.

The chain uses TRBV5-1 and TRBJ1-6; 7 bases map to TRBD1. Germline CDR1 is SGHRS and CDR2 is YFSETQ. The CDR3 has 12 residues. Trimming took 3 bases from V and 11 from J; bases not matched to a gene: 2. CDR3 nucleotide sequence: TGCGCCAGCAGCTCGGGACAGACACCCCTCCACTTT. Amino acids: CASSSGQTPLHF.

Notes on this clone: Within the sample, other DNA sequences also encode this same CDR3. The rearrangement uses TRBV7-2 and TRBJ2-7, with a possible D match to TRBD2 (5 bases). CDR1 is SGHTA, CDR2 FQGNSA, per germline. Trimming removed 6 bases from V and 2 bases from J, with 14 bases in between. The CDR3 spans 14 residues. As DNA, the CDR3 is TGTGCCAGCAGTCTATCCGGGATCCCCTACGAGCAGTACTTC. It yields the protein CASSLSGIPYEQYF.

The chain links TRBV4-1 to TRBJ2-7; TRBD1 matches 9 bases. With V trimmed by 3 bases and J by 5 bases, 5 bases remained unmatched. From germline, CDR1 is MGHRA and CDR2 YSYEKL. The CDR3 extends over 14 amino acids. CDR3 protein: CASSHGDRVHEQYF. The CDR3 DNA sequence: TGCGCCAGCAGCCATGGGGACAGGGTGCACGAGCAGTACTTC.

The gene calls are TRBV5-1 and TRBJ1-4; no reliable D call. V gave up 0 bases and J gave up 3 bases, with 21 bases separating them. This CDR3 is 19 amino acids long. CDR1 and CDR2 from the germline V gene are SGHRS and YFSETQ. The CDR3, as DNA: TGCGCCAGCAGCTTGGAATCCTTTGGCAGGCCCGCTTCTAATGAAAAACTGTTTTTT. It yields the protein CASSLESFGRPASNEKLFF. The whole variable domain, filled in from reference TRBV5-1 and TRBJ1-4, reads KAGVTQTPRYLIKTRGQQVTLSCSPISGHRSVSWYQQTPGQGLQFLFEYFSETQRNKGNFPGRFSGRQFSNSRSEMNVSTLELGDSALYLCASSLESFGRPASNEKLFFGSGTQLSVL.

This clone was counted a single time. A much larger clone lies one base from this, so it may be a read error. The sample carries other DNA sequences with the same CDR3. The CDR3 spells CASSLVGETQYF. CDR3 sequence (DNA): TGTGCCAGCAGCTTAGTCGGAGAGACCCAGTACTTC. The chain employs TRBV7-2 and TRBJ2-5, with D unclear. The CDR3 is made up of 12 amino acids. CDR1 is SGHTA and CDR2 is FQGNSA in the germline V gene. Trimming took off 1 base at V and 4 bases at J, with 4 bases between the two ends. Full variable domain (missing parts from reference TRBV7-2 and TRBJ2-5): GAGVSQSPSNKVTEKGKDVELRCDPISGHTALYWYRQSLGQGLEFLIYFQGNSAPDKSGLPSDRFSAERTGGSVSTLTIQRTQQEDSAVYLCASSLVGETQYFGPGTRLLVL.

The table lists this clone with a few counts. This chain connects TRBV2 to TRBJ2-5; unclear D gene. V was shortened by 4 bases and J by 4 bases, with 13 bases between the two germline ends. The CDR3 is 14 amino acids. CDR1 is SNHLY, CDR2 FYNNEI, per germline. CDR3 protein: CASSVDFLGETQYF. CDR3 nucleotides: TGTGCCAGCAGTGTGGATTTCCTCGGAGAGACCCAGTACTTC.

V usage is TRBV4-1 and J usage is TRBJ1-1; 7 nucleotides line up with TRBD1. V was pared by 0 bases and J by 5 bases, with 12 bases of the junction left unmatched. The germline CDR1 and CDR2 sequences are MGHRA and YSYEKL. This CDR3 comprises 17 residues. CDR3 in amino acids: CASSQDSIGTVITEAFF. CDR3 coding DNA: TGCGCCAGCAGCCAAGATTCTATAGGGACAGTAATAACTGAAGCTTTCTTT.

CDR3 coding DNA: TGCGCCAGCAGCTTGGACCCCGGGACCGACCCAAATGGCTACACCTTC. This encodes CASSLDPGTDPNGYTF. The rearrangement uses TRBV5-1 and TRBJ1-2, with D perhaps TRBD1 (5 bases). CDR3 length: 16 residues. Trimming cost V 0 bases and J 6 bases, with 18 bases left between them. Germline CDR1 is SGHRS and CDR2 is YFSETQ.